Below, 24 T cell receptor beta chains from the same sample are listed, as sequenced in a study of cytomegalovirus exposure and HLA in healthy donors. Method: immunoSEQ multiplex PCR; TCRdb's copy keeps in-frame clones and lacks some. The sample lists 250,000 to 350,000 clones, over 75% seen once, with about 0.85% in the top ten. The sample consisted of PBMCs. The receptors shown here come from a young woman in good health and CMV-seronegative.

CDR3 sequence: CASSRAAGQVNQPQHF. The CDR3, as DNA: TGTGCCAGCAGCCGTGCGGCGGGACAGGTCAATCAGCCCCAGCATTTT. The rearrangement uses TRBV7-2 and TRBJ1-5; TRBD1 agrees at 8 bases. The CDR3 consists of 16 residues. Per germline, CDR1 SGHTA and CDR2 FQGNSA. With 5 bases clipped from V and 3 bases from J, the junction kept 9 bases outside the gene matches.

This chain joins TRBV28 and TRBJ2-1; 7 nucleotides line up with TRBD1. Losses at the gene ends were 3 bases for V and 2 bases for J; bases not matched to a gene: 7. Germline V CDR1 and CDR2: MDHEN, SYDVKM. This CDR3 has 16 residues. The CDR3: CASSFGWQGAYNEQFF. The CDR3 nucleotides read TGTGCCAGCAGTTTTGGTTGGCAGGGGGCCTACAATGAGCAGTTCTTC.

The V gene is TRBV25-1, the J gene TRBJ1-3; maybe TRBD1 (5 bases). Germline loops: CDR1 MGHDK, CDR2 SYGVNS. CDR3 length: 18 residues. Deletions cut 1 base from V and 0 bases from J, with 16 bases between. CDR3 nucleotides: TGTGCCAGCAGTGAATTCTCGCAGGGCGATTTCTCTGGAAACACCATATATTTT. This sequence encodes CASSEFSQGDFSGNTIYF.

The chain has TRBV2 and TRBJ2-3; TRBD2 agrees at 8 bases. The CDR3 extends over 14 amino acids. With 8 bases clipped from V and 5 bases from J, the junction kept 9 bases outside the gene matches. Germline CDR1 and CDR2: SNHLY and FYNNEI. In DNA, the CDR3 is TGTGCCAGCGCTCGAGCGGGAGAGGGAGATACGCAGTATTTT. It encodes CASARAGEGDTQYF.

The gene calls are TRBV27 and TRBJ1-1, with 8 bases lining up with TRBD1. The CDR3 runs 16 residues. The ends lost 5 bases at V and 3 bases at J; junction bases unmatched: 11. CDR1 MNHEY and CDR2 SMNVEV come from the germline V gene (reference sequence). The CDR3, as DNA: TGTGCCAGCAGTGCCACTGCGCGACAGGGGTACACTGAAGCTTTCTTT. Amino acids: CASSATARQGYTEAFF.

This chain links TRBV6-4 with TRBJ2-1; maybe TRBD1 (6 bases). The CDR3 is made up of 15 amino acids. The germline CDR1 and CDR2 sequences are MRHNA and SNTAGT. Trimming took off 2 bases at V and 2 bases at J, with 10 bases between the two ends. The CDR3 DNA is TGTGCCAGCAGTGACAGAACAGGGCCCTACAATGAGCAGTTCTTC. Amino acid sequence: CASSDRTGPYNEQFF.

This sequence joins TRBV11-1 and TRBJ1-2; weak D call: TRBD1 (5 bases). The V and J ends lost 4 bases and 4 bases respectively, with 10 bases between them. Germline V gene lookup returns CDR1 SGHAT and CDR2 FQDESV (reference sequence). This CDR3 region has 13 residues. The CDR3 coding sequence is TGTGCCAGCAGCTGGGGACTCGGCTATGGCTACACCTTC. It specifies CASSWGLGYGYTF.

This chain uses TRBV6-4 with TRBJ2-7; a possible D gene is TRBD1 (6 bases). Trimming stripped 9 bases from V and 6 bases from J, with 15 bases between. From germline, CDR1 is MRHNA and CDR2 SNTAGT. This CDR3 is 12 amino acids long. The CDR3 here is CARKWTDAEQYF. CDR3 nucleotides: TGTGCCAGGAAATGGACAGATGCCGAGCAGTACTTC.

The chain is built from TRBV28 and TRBJ1-1; D is possibly TRBD1 (6 bases). CDR1 and CDR2 (germline): MDHEN, SYDVKM. Trimming stripped 6 bases from V and 5 bases from J, with 16 bases between. The CDR3 covers 14 residues. The CDR3 region has the DNA TGTGCCAGCAGGCCCGCCGGGGGGCGGACTGAAGCTTTCTTT. This translates into CASRPAGGRTEAFF.

The chain combines TRBV10-2 with TRBJ2-1, with 8 bases aligning to TRBD1. V dropped 5 bases and J dropped 8; count of bases not matched to a gene: 14. Germline V gene sequence: CDR1 WSHSY, CDR2 SAAADI. This CDR3 comprises 16 residues. CDR3 in DNA: TGCGCCAGCAGTTGGGACAGGACGCTGTTTAGCGATGAGCAGTTCTTC. Residues: CASSWDRTLFSDEQFF.

This chain uses TRBV7-2 with TRBJ2-1; D might be TRBD2 (6 bases). V was trimmed by 4 bases and J by 0 bases, leaving 16 bases between them. CDR3 length equals 17 residues. The germline gives CDR1 SGHTA, CDR2 FQGNSA. This CDR3 is CASSSRGWRSSYNEQFF. For the CDR3, the DNA is TGTGCCAGCAGCTCGCGGGGCTGGCGGAGCTCCTACAATGAGCAGTTCTTC.

The chain has TRBV28 and TRBJ2-7; 9 bases are a match to TRBD2. The V gene's germline CDR1 is MDHEN and CDR2 SYDVKM. With 3 bases clipped from V and 3 bases from J, the junction kept 3 bases outside the gene matches. The CDR3 is 14 residues long. CDR3 nucleotide sequence: TGTGCCAGCAGTTTCCCTAGCGGGGACTACGAGCAGTACTTC. Encoded protein: CASSFPSGDYEQYF.

The chain joins TRBV7-2 to TRBJ2-2; D may be TRBD1 (5 bases). The germline V gene has CDR1 SGHTA and CDR2 FQGNSA. V lost 2 bases and J 1 base, leaving 8 bases between the germline ends. This CDR3 spans 15 amino acids. The DNA for the CDR3 is TGTGCCAGCAGCTTATATACAGGGAACACCGGGGAGCTGTTTTTT. As protein: CASSLYTGNTGELFF. Full variable domain (outside the CDR3, taken from reference TRBV7-2 and TRBJ2-2): GAGVSQSPSNKVTEKGKDVELRCDPISGHTALYWYRQSLGQGLEFLIYFQGNSAPDKSGLPSDRFSAERTGGSVSTLTIQRTQQEDSAVYLCASSLYTGNTGELFFGEGSRLTVL.

The chain combines TRBV6-5 with TRBJ2-7; possibly TRBD1 for D (6 bases). The V gene's germline CDR1 is MNHEY and CDR2 SVGAGI. V was cut by 6 bases and J by 1 base, with 10 bases left in between. There are 13 residues in the CDR3. For the CDR3, the DNA is TGTGCCAGCAGCTGGGGGCTTTCCTACGAGCAGTACTTC. Translating gives CASSWGLSYEQYF.

There are a few counts of this clone. The gene calls are TRBV27 and TRBJ1-2; D is possibly TRBD1 (6 bases). V was cut by 8 bases and J by 6 bases, with 19 bases left in between. This CDR3 comprises 14 residues. Germline lookup yields CDR1 MNHEY and CDR2 SMNVEV (reference sequence). CDR3 residues: CASRYEQGGNGYTF. DNA of the CDR3: TGTGCCAGCCGCTACGAACAAGGGGGAAATGGCTACACCTTC.

The V gene is TRBV30, the J gene TRBJ2-1; 11 bases match TRBD1. Germline V gene data show CDR1 as GTSNPN and CDR2 as SVGIG (reference sequence). The CDR3 spans 13 residues. The V and J ends lost 2 bases and 7 bases, in that order; junction bases with no gene match: 1. In DNA form, the CDR3 reads TGTGCCTGGAGTTGGGACAGGGGGAATGAGCAGTTCTTC. Amino acids: CAWSWDRGNEQFF.

The CDR3 region has the DNA TGCGCCAGCAGCTTGTCAGGGGCTTCTAATGAAAAACTGTTTTTT. Amino acids: CASSLSGASNEKLFF. The rearrangement uses TRBV5-1 and TRBJ1-4; TRBD1 is a possible D gene (6 bases). Germline assignment: CDR1 SGHRS and CDR2 YFSETQ. The V gene lost 1 base and the J gene lost 3 bases, with 10 bases spanning the gap. The CDR3 extends over 15 amino acids.

This sequence joins TRBV18 and TRBJ2-1; a possible D gene is TRBD1 (6 bases). The CDR3 is 15 amino acids. The germline V gene encodes CDR1 KGHSH and CDR2 LQKENI. V was pared by 6 bases and J by 0 bases, with 12 bases between. For the CDR3, the DNA is TGTGCCAGCTCCCCCCAGGGGAGCTCCTACAATGAGCAGTTCTTC. Translated, it gives CASSPQGSSYNEQFF.

This clone appeared once. V is TRBV6-5 and J is TRBJ2-3, with TRBD2 as a possible D gene (6 bases). There are 14 residues in the CDR3. Germline assignment: CDR1 MNHEY and CDR2 SVGAGI. V shed 10 bases and J shed 1 base, with 15 bases lying between them. CDR3: CAIRRASGTDTQYF. In DNA form, the CDR3 reads TGTGCCATCCGGAGGGCTAGCGGCACAGATACGCAGTATTTT.

The chain joins TRBV19 to TRBJ1-2, with D maybe TRBD1 (5 bases). The V end was cut by 2 bases, the J end by 3 bases, with 13 bases between. Per germline, CDR1 LNHDA and CDR2 SQIVND (reference sequence). CDR3 length: 15 residues. CDR3 residues: CASSITGQIDYGYTF. The CDR3 DNA reads TGTGCCAGTAGTATAACAGGCCAAATAGACTATGGCTACACCTTC. The variable domain in full, completed from reference TRBV19 and TRBJ1-2, reads DGGITQSPKYLFRKEGQNVTLSCEQNLNHDAMYWYRQDPGQGLRLIYYSQIVNDFQKGDIAEGYSVSREKKESFPLTVTSAQKNPTAFYLCASSITGQIDYGYTFGSGTRLTVV.

This chain links TRBV7-2 with TRBJ2-4, with 8 bases fitting TRBD1. V lost 5 bases to trimming and J lost 1 base; unmatched junction nucleotides: 4. Looked up from germline, CDR1 is SGHTA and CDR2 is FQGNSA. CDR3 length: 15 residues. CDR3 DNA sequence: TGTGCCAGCAGCCCCAACAGGGGGGCCAAAAACATTCAGTACTTC. This codes for CASSPNRGAKNIQYF. Supplemented by reference TRBV7-2 and TRBJ2-4, the full variable domain reads GAGVSQSPSNKVTEKGKDVELRCDPISGHTALYWYRQSLGQGLEFLIYFQGNSAPDKSGLPSDRFSAERTGGSVSTLTIQRTQQEDSAVYLCASSPNRGAKNIQYFGAGTRLSVL.

This clone was counted a few times. The V call is TRBV2, the J call TRBJ1-2; 10 positions agree with TRBD1. CDR1 is SNHLY, CDR2 FYNNEI, per germline. Trimming took 6 bases from V and 5 from J; bases not matched to a gene: 6. The CDR3 is 14 residues long. The CDR3, as DNA: TGTGCCAGCAGGAGACAGGGGGCGTATTATGGCTACACCTTC. Its protein product is CASRRQGAYYGYTF.

The genes are TRBV28 and TRBJ2-1, with a tentative D call TRBD1 (6 bases). CDR1 is MDHEN, CDR2 SYDVKM, per germline. Trimming left V 5 bases short and J 9 bases short, with 11 bases between. CDR3 length: 12 amino acids. As DNA, the CDR3 is TGTGCCAGCAGTCTTAGGGGGAGTGAGCAGTTCTTC. Translation gives CASSLRGSEQFF.

This clone came up a few times. The chain couples TRBV4-1 to TRBJ1-1; D not resolved. There are 12 residues in the CDR3. CDR1 and CDR2 from the germline V gene are MGHRA and YSYEKL. V lost 8 bases and J lost 1, with 8 bases in between. CDR3 sequence reads: CASGRPNTEAFF. In DNA form, the CDR3 reads TGCGCCAGCGGGCGACCGAACACTGAAGCTTTCTTT.